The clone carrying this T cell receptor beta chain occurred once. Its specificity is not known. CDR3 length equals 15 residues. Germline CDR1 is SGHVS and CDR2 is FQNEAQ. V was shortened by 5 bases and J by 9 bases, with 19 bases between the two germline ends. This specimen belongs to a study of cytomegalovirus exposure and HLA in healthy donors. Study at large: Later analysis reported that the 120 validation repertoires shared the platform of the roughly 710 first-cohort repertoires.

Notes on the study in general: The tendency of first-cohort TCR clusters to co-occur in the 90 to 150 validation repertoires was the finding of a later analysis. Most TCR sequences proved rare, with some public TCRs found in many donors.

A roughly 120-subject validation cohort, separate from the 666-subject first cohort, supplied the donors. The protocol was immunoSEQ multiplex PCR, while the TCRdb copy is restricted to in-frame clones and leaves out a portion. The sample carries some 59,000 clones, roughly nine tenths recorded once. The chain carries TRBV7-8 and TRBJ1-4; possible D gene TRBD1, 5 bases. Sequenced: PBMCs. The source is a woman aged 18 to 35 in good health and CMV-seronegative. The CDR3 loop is CASSPRQSQHQKLFF. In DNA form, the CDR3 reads TGTGCCAGCAGCCCCCGACAGTCTCAACATCAAAAACTGTTTTTT.